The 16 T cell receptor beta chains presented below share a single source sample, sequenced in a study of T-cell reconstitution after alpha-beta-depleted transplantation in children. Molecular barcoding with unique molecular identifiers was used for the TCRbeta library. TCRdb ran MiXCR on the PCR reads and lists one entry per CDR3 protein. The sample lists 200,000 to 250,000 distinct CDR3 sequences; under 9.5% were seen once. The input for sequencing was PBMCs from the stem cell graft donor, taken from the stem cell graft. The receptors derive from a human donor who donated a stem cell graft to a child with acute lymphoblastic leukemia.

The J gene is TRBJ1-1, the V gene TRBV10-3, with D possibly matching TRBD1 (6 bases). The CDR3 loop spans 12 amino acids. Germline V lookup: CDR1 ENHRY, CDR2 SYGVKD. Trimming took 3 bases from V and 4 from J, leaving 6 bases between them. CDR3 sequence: CAISDRGTEAFF. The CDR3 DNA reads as TGTGCCATCAGTGACAGGGGCACTGAAGCTTTCTTT.

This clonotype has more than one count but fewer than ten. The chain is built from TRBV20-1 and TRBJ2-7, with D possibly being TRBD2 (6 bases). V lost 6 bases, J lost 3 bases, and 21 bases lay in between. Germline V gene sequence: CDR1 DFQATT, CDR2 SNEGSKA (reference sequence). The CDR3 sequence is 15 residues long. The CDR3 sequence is CSASGTPPHNYEQYF. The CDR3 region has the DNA TGCAGTGCCTCCGGGACTCCTCCGCACAACTACGAGCAGTACTTC.

CDR3 bases: TGCGCCAGCAGCTTGGGAGGGGAGTATGGCTACACCTTC. Amino acid sequence: CASSLGGEYGYTF. V usage is TRBV5-1 and J usage is TRBJ1-2; tentatively, D is TRBD1 (5 bases). Germline CDR1 reads SGHRS; CDR2 reads YFSETQ. Trimming removed 0 bases at V and 5 bases at J, with 8 bases between. This CDR3 comprises 13 residues.

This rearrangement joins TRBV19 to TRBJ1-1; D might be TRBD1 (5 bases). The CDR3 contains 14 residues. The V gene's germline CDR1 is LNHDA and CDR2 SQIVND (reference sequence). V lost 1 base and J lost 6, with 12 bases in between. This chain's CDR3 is CASSIAPRGAEAFF. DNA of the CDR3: TGTGCCAGTAGTATAGCACCTCGAGGGGCTGAAGCTTTCTTT.

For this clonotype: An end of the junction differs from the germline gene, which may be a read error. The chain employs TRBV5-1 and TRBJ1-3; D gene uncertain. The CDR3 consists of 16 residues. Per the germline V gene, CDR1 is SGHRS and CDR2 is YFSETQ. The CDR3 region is CASSLSVDNSGNTLYF. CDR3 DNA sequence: TGCGCCAGCAGCTTGAGTGTCGACAACTCTGGAAACACCCTATATTTT. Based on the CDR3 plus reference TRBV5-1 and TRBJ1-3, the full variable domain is KAGVTQTPRYLIKTRGQQVTLSCSPISGHRSVSWYQQTPGQGLQFLFEYFSETQRNKGNFPGRFSGRQFSNSRSEMNVSTLELGDSALYLCASSLSVDNSGNTLYFGEGSWLTVV.

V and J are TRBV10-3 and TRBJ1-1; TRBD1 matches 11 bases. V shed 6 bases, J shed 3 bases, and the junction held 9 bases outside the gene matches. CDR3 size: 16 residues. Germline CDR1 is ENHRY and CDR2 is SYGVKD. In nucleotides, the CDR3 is TGTGCCATCAGAGTAGGGACAGGGGGGCTGGACACTGAAGCTTTCTTT. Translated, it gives CAIRVGTGGLDTEAFF.

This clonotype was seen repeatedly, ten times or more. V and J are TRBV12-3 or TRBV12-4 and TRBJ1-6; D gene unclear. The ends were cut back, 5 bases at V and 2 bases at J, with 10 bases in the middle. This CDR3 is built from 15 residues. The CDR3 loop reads CASSVLAAYNSPLHF. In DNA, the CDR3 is TGTGCCAGCAGTGTCCTAGCGGCCTATAATTCACCCCTCCACTTT.

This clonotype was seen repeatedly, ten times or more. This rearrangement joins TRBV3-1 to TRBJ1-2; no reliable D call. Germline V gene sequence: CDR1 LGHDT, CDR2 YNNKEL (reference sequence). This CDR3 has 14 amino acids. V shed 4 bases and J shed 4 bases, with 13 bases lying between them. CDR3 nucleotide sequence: TGTGCCAGCAGCCCCCCCGACGAGCGCTATGGCTACACCTTC. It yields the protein CASSPPDERYGYTF.

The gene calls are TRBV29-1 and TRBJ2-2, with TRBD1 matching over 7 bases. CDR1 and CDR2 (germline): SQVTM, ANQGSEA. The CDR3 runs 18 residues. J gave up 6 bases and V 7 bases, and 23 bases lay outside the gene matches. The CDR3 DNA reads TGCAGCGGAAAAATTAGGGGACAGTCAGGAAGTGGCTCCGGGGAGCTGTTTTTT. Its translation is CSGKIRGQSGSGSGELFF.

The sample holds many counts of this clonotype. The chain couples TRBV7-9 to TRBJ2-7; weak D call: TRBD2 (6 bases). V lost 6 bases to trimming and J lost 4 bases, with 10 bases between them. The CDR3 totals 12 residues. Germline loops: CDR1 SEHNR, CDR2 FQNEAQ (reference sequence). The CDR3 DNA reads TGTGCCAGCAGACTGCGGGAATACGAGCAGTACTTC. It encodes CASRLREYEQYF.

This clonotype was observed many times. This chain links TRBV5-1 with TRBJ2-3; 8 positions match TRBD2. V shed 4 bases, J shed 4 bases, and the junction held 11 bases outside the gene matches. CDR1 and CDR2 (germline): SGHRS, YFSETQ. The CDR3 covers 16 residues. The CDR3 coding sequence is TGCGCCAGCAGCCCCCAGCGGGGGTTGTATCCAGATACGCAGTATTTT. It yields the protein CASSPQRGLYPDTQYF.

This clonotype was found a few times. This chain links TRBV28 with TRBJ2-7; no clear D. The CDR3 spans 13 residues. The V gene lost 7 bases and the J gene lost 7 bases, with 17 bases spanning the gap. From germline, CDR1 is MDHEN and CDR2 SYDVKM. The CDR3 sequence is CASKHSTLGEQYF. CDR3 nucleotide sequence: TGTGCCAGCAAGCATAGCACCCTGGGTGAGCAGTACTTC.

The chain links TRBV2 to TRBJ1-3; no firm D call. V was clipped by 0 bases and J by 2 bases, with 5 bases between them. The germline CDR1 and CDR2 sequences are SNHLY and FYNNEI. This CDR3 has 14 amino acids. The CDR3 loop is CASSEATAGNTIYF. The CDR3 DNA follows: TGTGCCAGCAGTGAAGCGACGGCTGGAAACACCATATATTTT.

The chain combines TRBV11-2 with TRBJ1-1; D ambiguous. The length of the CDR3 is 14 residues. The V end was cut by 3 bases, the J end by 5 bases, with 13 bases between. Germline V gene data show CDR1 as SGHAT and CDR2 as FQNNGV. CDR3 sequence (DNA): TGTGCCAGCAGCTTCGGACCTTCCGCGACTGAAGCTTTCTTT. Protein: CASSFGPSATEAFF.

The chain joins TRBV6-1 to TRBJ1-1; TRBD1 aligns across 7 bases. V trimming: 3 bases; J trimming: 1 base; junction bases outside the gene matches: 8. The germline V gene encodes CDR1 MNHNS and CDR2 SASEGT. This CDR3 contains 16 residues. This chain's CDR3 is CASSDRQGFRNTEAFF. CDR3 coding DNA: TGTGCCAGCAGTGACCGACAGGGTTTTCGGAACACTGAAGCTTTCTTT.

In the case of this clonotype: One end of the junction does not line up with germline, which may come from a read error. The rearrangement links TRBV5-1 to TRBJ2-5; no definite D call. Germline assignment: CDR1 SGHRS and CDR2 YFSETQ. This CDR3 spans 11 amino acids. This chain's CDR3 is CASSLGETRYF. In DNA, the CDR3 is TGCGCCAGCAGCTTGGGCGAGACCCGGTACTTC.